This T cell receptor (beta chain) was identified in a study of vaccination effects on CD4 cells after COVID-19. Across the whole study: Under the ViraFEST assay, PBMC were stimulated with viral peptide pools so that antigen-specific CD4+ T cells expanded. Sequencing was performed afterwards. Overall study results and limits: Spike-reactive clones in convalescents after vaccination were chiefly newly vaccine-induced.

Trimming took 2 bases from V and 4 from J, leaving 8 bases between them. The CDR3 loop spans 13 amino acids. The germline gives CDR1 MNHEY, CDR2 SVGAGI. CD4+ T cell isolation took place after about 11 days of culture. The infection with SARS-CoV-2 (confirmed by PCR) occurred in this person between March and December 2020. Method: immunoSEQ multiplex PCR; TCRdb's copy keeps in-frame clones and lacks some. The table records some 63,000 clones, about 72% of them present only once. About this clone: What it binds is unknown.

This sequence joins TRBV6-5 and TRBJ1-1, with D uncertain. This clonotype was sampled from a human donor who had a prior SARS-CoV-2 infection. The material was CD4+ T cells from PBMCs cultured without peptide, obtained before COVID-19 vaccination. This chain's CDR3 is CASSYGWVTEAFF. The DNA of the CDR3 is TGTGCCAGCAGTTACGGGTGGGTCACTGAAGCTTTCTTT.